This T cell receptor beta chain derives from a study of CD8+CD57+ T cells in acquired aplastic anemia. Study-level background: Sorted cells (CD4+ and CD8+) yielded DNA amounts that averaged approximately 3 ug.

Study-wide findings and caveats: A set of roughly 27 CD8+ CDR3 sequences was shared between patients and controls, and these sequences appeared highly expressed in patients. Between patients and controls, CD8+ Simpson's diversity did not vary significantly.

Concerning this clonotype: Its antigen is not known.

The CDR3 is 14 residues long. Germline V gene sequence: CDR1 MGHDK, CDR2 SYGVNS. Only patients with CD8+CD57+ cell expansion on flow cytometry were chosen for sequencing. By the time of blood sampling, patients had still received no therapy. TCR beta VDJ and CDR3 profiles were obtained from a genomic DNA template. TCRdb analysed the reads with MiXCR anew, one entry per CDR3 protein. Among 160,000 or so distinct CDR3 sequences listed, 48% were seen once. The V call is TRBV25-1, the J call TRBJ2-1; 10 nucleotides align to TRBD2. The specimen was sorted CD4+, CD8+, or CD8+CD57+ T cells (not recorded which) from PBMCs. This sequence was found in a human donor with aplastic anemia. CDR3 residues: CATAWTSGFNEQFF. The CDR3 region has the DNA TGTGCTACAGCGTGGACTAGCGGATTTAATGAGCAGTTCTTC.